A single sample gave rise to the 13 T cell receptor beta chains below, sequenced in a study of cytomegalovirus exposure and HLA in healthy donors. A multiplex PCR was run with 60 Vbeta primers and 13 Jbeta primers. TCRdb's copy holds only in-frame clones and misses some; the assay was immunoSEQ multiplex PCR. The sample has about 140,000 clones, almost 85% seen once; the top ten hold about 3.2%. Sequencing was performed on PBMCs. These receptors were obtained from a young man in good health and CMV-seropositive.

As to this clone: Other DNA sequences in the same sample also yield this CDR3. The V call is TRBV29-1, the J call TRBJ1-2, with 8 bases lining up with TRBD1. CDR3 length: 11 amino acids. Looked up from germline, CDR1 is SQVTM and CDR2 is ANQGSEA. The J segment lost 4 bases and the V segment lost 6 bases, leaving 1 base of the junction unmatched. CDR3: CSVGTGYGYTF. CDR3 nucleotides: TGCAGCGTGGGGACAGGCTATGGCTACACCTTC. The full variable domain, its missing parts supplied by reference TRBV29-1 and TRBJ1-2, is SAVISQKPSRDICQRGTSLTIQCQVDSQVTMMFWYRQQPGQSLTLIATANQGSEATYESGFVIDKFPISRPNLTFSTLTVSNMSPEDSSIYLCSVGTGYGYTFGSGTRLTVV.

This clone was detected only a few times. V usage is TRBV7-9 and J usage is TRBJ2-4; 11 bases fit TRBD1. The CDR3 covers 13 residues. V gave up 6 bases and J gave up 6 bases; unmatched junction bases: 1. Germline V gene lookup returns CDR1 SEHNR and CDR2 FQNEAQ (reference sequence). CDR3 region: CASRGTGGNIQYF. CDR3 in DNA: TGTGCCAGCAGAGGGACAGGGGGAAACATTCAGTACTTC.

This clone came up many times. V usage is TRBV28 and J usage is TRBJ1-1, with D uncertain. Between the trimmed V and J ends, which lost 8 bases and 1 base, there was a span of 14 bases. CDR3 length equals 14 residues. In germline, CDR1 is MDHEN, CDR2 SYDVKM. The CDR3 sequence: CASHGILQNTEAFF. For the CDR3, the DNA is TGTGCCAGCCACGGTATACTCCAGAACACTGAAGCTTTCTTT.

This clone has more than one count but fewer than ten. Other nucleotide sequences from this sample produce the same CDR3. This rearrangement joins TRBV19 to TRBJ2-1; no clear D gene. The V end was cut by 4 bases, the J end by 4 bases, with 2 bases between. The CDR3 covers 11 residues. Germline CDR1 and CDR2: LNHDA and SQIVND (reference sequence). The CDR3 DNA reads TGTGCCAGTAGTACGTACAATGAGCAGTTCTTC. Protein product: CASSTYNEQFF.

CDR3 sequence (DNA): TGTGCCTGGAGAGCCGTCCACGGGGAGCAGTACTTC. It yields the protein CAWRAVHGEQYF. The gene calls are TRBV30 and TRBJ2-5; D perhaps matches TRBD2 (5 bases). This CDR3 comprises 12 residues. Per germline, CDR1 GTSNPN and CDR2 SVGIG (reference sequence). Trimming removed 3 bases from V and 11 bases from J, with 16 bases in between.

There are a few counts of this clone. This chain uses TRBV11-2 with TRBJ2-3; perhaps TRBD1 as D (5 bases). The V and J ends lost 1 base and 3 bases respectively, with 11 bases between them. The CDR3 has 15 residues. Germline V gene lookup returns CDR1 SGHAT and CDR2 FQNNGV. The CDR3 spells CASSLVPAGTDTQYF. CDR3 sequence (DNA): TGTGCCAGCAGCTTAGTCCCCGCAGGGACAGATACGCAGTATTTT.

The chain's CDR3 is CASSPSGVSYNEQFF. The CDR3 bases are TGTGCCAGCAGCCCTAGCGGGGTCTCCTACAATGAGCAGTTCTTC. The chain carries TRBV7-9 and TRBJ2-1; 9 bases line up with TRBD2. The CDR3 is 15 residues long. V was clipped by 5 bases and J by 0 bases; unmatched bases: 2. Germline V lookup: CDR1 SEHNR, CDR2 FQNEAQ (reference sequence).

The chain employs TRBV27 and TRBJ1-1; weak D call: TRBD1 (6 bases). Germline V gene lookup returns CDR1 MNHEY and CDR2 SMNVEV (reference sequence). The ends were cut back, 7 bases at V and 1 base at J, with 37 bases in the middle. The CDR3 covers 22 residues. The CDR3 nucleotides are TGTGCCAGCAAGCCACTTCGGGGGGCGAAAGTCGCGGGGAACTCATGGAACACTGAAGCTTTCTTT. Amino acid sequence: CASKPLRGAKVAGNSWNTEAFF.

The gene calls are TRBV19 and TRBJ2-5; D unresolved. Trimming cost V 5 bases and J 2 bases, with 12 bases left between them. CDR3 size: 14 residues. Germline CDR1 is LNHDA and CDR2 is SQIVND (reference sequence). CDR3 nucleotide sequence: TGTGCCAGTAGTCCCCGGCGACTGCAAGAGACCCAGTACTTC. It translates to CASSPRRLQETQYF.

The genes are TRBV27 and TRBJ2-1, with 14 bases matching TRBD2. V trimming: 6 bases; J trimming: 8 bases; junction bases outside the gene matches: 3. Looked up from germline, CDR1 is MNHEY and CDR2 is SMNVEV (reference sequence). This CDR3 is 14 amino acids long. The CDR3 coding sequence is TGTGCCAGCAGAGGACTAGCGGGAGGCCATGAGCAGTTCTTC. It specifies CASRGLAGGHEQFF.

V is TRBV6-1 and J is TRBJ2-3; 11 nucleotides align to TRBD2. The V segment lost 4 bases and the J segment 2 bases; nucleotides outside the gene matches: 14. The CDR3 contains 19 residues. CDR1 MNHNS and CDR2 SASEGT come from the germline V gene. CDR3 protein: CASSVVAGGANNPTDTQYF. DNA of the CDR3: TGTGCCAGCAGTGTGGTAGCGGGGGGGGCGAATAACCCCACAGATACGCAGTATTTT.

The genes are TRBV27 and TRBJ2-7; 8 nucleotides agree with TRBD2. The J segment lost 6 bases and the V segment lost 2 bases, leaving 3 bases of the junction unmatched. CDR3 length: 13 amino acids. Germline V lookup: CDR1 MNHEY, CDR2 SMNVEV (reference sequence). DNA of the CDR3: TGTGCCAGCAGTTTACTGGGACTAGGCGAGCAGTACTTC. Translation: CASSLLGLGEQYF.

This chain connects TRBV25-1 to TRBJ1-5; D gene ambiguous. Trimming took 4 bases from V and 9 from J, leaving 16 bases between them. Germline V gene sequence: CDR1 MGHDK, CDR2 SYGVNS. CDR3 length equals 14 residues. CDR3 residues: CASSAPGPPGPQHF. The CDR3 DNA follows: TGTGCCAGCAGTGCCCCCGGCCCGCCGGGGCCCCAGCATTTT.